This T cell receptor beta chain was obtained from a study of blood T cells in healthy people across ages. This clonotype has more than one count but fewer than ten. Then a second PCR, running about 7 to 11 cycles, was carried out with a sample-barcoded 5' primer and a J-beta primer mix. MiXCR, run by TCRdb on the 5' RACE reads, gives a single entry per CDR3 protein. The repertoire holds over 700,000 distinct CDR3 sequences, with 25% as singletons. CDR3 size: 16 residues. The J segment lost 2 bases and the V segment lost 5 bases, leaving 6 bases of the junction unmatched. Germline loops: CDR1 MNHEY, CDR2 SMNVEV (reference sequence). The data were also submitted as part of a second study, on T cells of mothers and their children. That report notes: Pairs that are related and pairs that are unrelated have TCR recombination output shaped similarly by thymic selection.

The gene calls are TRBV27 and TRBJ2-3; 11 positions agree with TRBD2. Sequencing used blood. The sequence came from a boy aged 10-17 years in good health. The CDR3, as DNA: TGTGCCAGCAGTCCGGGACTAGCGGAAATCACAGATACGCAGTATTTT. Encoded protein: CASSPGLAEITDTQYF.